This TCR beta chain was sequenced during a study of beta chain features in type 1 diabetes (dated by TCRdb to 2016 to 2019). About the investigation overall: Patients and healthy donors did not differ in mean age, gender distribution, total cell number or subset yield. Across all samples, some 110,000,000 sorted cells were examined, and cell number per subset correlated strongly with RNA yield. The study compared the TCRB repertoires of sorted circulating CD4+ T cell subsets in recently diagnosed type 1 diabetes patients with those in matched healthy donors. Regulatory and stem cell-like memory subsets were obtained from only 8 patients and roughly 8 healthy donors, while naive and central memory subsets were obtained from all 30 or so donors. Results and caveats for the whole study, not just this receptor: Naive, central memory and regulatory TCRB repertoires appeared to be more similar among patients than among healthy donors. Because cDNA was sequenced instead of genomic DNA, highly expressing activated cells could be over-represented, though the groups showed no difference in activation or CD3 levels. Because the HLA sub-analyses included only small numbers of individuals, any influence of HLA type on TCRB rearrangement was left unresolved. PCR may preferentially amplify shorter templates, but because patient and control samples were amplified and corrected together, any resulting skew would affect both groups equally. In all four CD4+ subsets, TCRB CDR3 length was moderately but significantly shorter in type 1 diabetes patients. At VDJ recombination sites, type 1 diabetes patients had fewer insertions and more deleted nucleotides, which implies abnormalities in thymic rearrangement.

This clone was counted between two and nine times. This receptor's antigen is unknown. Within one base of it there is no much larger clone, and no base qualities were kept. Each donor gave one peripheral blood draw, approximately 110 mL on average, collected into heparinised tubes. Using a panel that included CD45RO, CCR7, CD25, CD127, CD95 and CD27, naive, central memory, regulatory and stem cell-like memory CD4+ T cells were sorted on a BD FACSAria II. Purity was above 98% for every sorted population. PBMCs were isolated immediately by Lymphoprep density gradient centrifugation and stained directly without culture. So that batch effects would be minimized, each experiment stained and sorted samples in pairs, pairing one healthy donor with one patient. The entire amount of isolated RNA was reverse transcribed using the High Capacity cDNA Reverse Transcription Kit, so the sequenced TCRB transcripts were expressed ones. Deep immunoSEQ sequencing was performed on naive, central memory and regulatory T cell samples, with an average of about 3.57 million total reads per sample. Sorted cells were lysed in RLT buffer, and RNA was extracted using DNase-treated RNeasy Micro or Mini kits according to cell number. To prevent cross-contamination, each cell subset was processed individually, whereas patient and healthy donor samples were processed jointly. TCRB sequences were amplified from cDNA with the immunoSEQ multiplex PCR, producing 87-bp fragments spanning the CDR3 region. Amplicons were sequenced on the Illumina HiSeq platform. The study's processing was this. Synthetic template baselines were used to correct PCR bias computationally, reads within Hamming distance 2 were collapsed together, and singletons that could not be merged were discarded. Reads were aligned against IMGT so that V, D and J genes, CDR3 length and insertions or deletions at six rearrangement sites could be assigned. Within each subset, clonotype counts were normalized to sorted cell number, and only after that were true diversity and Gini coefficients computed with the tcR R package. The overlap coefficient, calculated on TCRB nucleotide sequences, was used to measure repertoire sharing. As a proxy for the pre-selection repertoire, out-of-frame TCRB sequences from naive cells were analyzed. TCRdb took over this immuneACCESS table, retaining in-frame rearrangements with V and J assigned. Such tables are incomplete; in checked studies, under half of the missing clones stem from an unresolved V gene, and the remainder is unexplained. V and J calls and clone size are copied from that table; D and trimming were computed from the DNA. This sample gives approximately 730,000 clones in total; around an eighth of them show up just once. The ten largest account for less than 0.025% of the sample.

The CDR3, cysteine through phenylalanine, is 14 amino acids long. The read is trimmed to its CDR3 DNA, 42 bases read in frame from base 1. A distance of 16 bases separates the germline ends of V and J, which lose 6 bases and 7 bases respectively. Taken from the germline V gene, the CDR1 and CDR2 loops are SNHLY and FYNNEI. The V gene is TRBV2 and the J gene is TRBJ1-5; a tentative D match to TRBD1 spans 5 bases. Sequenced sample: naive CD4+ T cells from blood. The sample's cell subset or site label, decoded: true naive CD4+ T cells. The TCR originated in a man younger than 35 with type 1 diabetes. The nucleotide sequence is given as TGTGCCAGCAGCTCACAGGAGGCGGACCAGCCCCAGCATTTT. Its protein product is CASSSQEADQPQHF.